This TCR beta chain appears in the sequencing data of a study of blood T cell repertoires in COVID-19. Study background: There were acute and convalescent COVID-19 samples, and they came from the United States, Italy and Spain. Nucleic acid was either cDNA or gDNA, and it came from T cells, B-cell-depleted T cells, or PBMCs.

Repertoires were generated with immunoSEQ multiplex PCR, while TCRdb's copy carries only in-frame clones and drops some. This repertoire shows more than 110,000 clones, 70% to 90% found once; its top ten account for 2.5% to 3%. CDR1 is MGHRA and CDR2 is YSYEKL in the germline V gene. The CDR3 runs 15 residues. Trimming removed 0 bases from V and 7 bases from J, with 13 bases in between. The receptor was isolated from a man between 50 and 59 years old with acute or convalescent COVID-19. The chain uses TRBV4-1 and TRBJ2-1, with a weak D call TRBD2 (6 bases). Sequences were obtained from peripheral blood. CDR3 coding DNA: TGCGCCAGCAGCCAAGATTTGCTTCGGGGGAATGAGCAGTTCTTC. It translates to CASSQDLLRGNEQFF.